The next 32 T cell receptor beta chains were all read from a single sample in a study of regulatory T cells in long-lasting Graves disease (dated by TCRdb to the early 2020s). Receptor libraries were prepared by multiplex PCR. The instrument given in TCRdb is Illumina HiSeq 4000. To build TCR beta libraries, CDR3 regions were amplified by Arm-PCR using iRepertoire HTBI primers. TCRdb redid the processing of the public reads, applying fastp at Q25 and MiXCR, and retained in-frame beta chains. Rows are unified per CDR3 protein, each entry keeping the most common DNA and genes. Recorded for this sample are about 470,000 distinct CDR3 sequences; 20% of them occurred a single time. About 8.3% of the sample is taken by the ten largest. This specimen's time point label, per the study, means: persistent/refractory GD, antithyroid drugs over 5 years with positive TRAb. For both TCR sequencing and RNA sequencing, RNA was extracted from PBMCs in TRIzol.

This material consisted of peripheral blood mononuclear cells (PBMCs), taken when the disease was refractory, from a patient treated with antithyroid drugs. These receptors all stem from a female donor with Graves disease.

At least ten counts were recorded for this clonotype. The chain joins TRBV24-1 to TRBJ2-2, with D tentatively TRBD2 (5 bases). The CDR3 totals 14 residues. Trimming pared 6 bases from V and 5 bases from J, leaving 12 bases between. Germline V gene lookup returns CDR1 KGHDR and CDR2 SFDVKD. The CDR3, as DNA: TGTGCCACCAGTAACAACCCGGGGACCGGGGAGCTGTTTTTT. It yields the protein CATSNNPGTGELFF.

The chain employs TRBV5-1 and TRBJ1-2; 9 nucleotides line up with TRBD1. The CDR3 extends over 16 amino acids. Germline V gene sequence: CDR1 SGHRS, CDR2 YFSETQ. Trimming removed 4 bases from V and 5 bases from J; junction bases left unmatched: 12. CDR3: CASSDSPGTGMYGYTF. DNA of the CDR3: TGCGCCAGCAGCGACAGTCCCGGGACAGGGATGTATGGCTACACCTTC.

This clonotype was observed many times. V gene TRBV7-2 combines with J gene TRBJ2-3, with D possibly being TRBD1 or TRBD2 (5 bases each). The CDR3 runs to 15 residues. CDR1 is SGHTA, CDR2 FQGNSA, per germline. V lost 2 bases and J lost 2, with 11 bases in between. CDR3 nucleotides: TGTGCCAGCAGCTTATTTTCTGGGACCACAGATACGCAGTATTTT. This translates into CASSLFSGTTDTQYF.

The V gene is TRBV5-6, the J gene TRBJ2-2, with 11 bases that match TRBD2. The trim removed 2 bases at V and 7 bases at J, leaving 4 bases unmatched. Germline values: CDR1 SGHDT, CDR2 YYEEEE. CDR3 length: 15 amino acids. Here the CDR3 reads CASSLLAGVIGELFF. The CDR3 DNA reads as TGTGCCAGCAGCTTACTAGCGGGAGTTATCGGGGAGCTGTTTTTT.

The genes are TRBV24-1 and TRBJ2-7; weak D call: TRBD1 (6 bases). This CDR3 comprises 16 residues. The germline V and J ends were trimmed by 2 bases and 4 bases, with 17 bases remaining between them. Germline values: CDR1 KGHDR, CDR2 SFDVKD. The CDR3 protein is CATSDSTALTGYEQYF. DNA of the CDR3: TGTGCCACCAGTGATTCTACTGCCCTAACAGGGTACGAGCAGTACTTC.

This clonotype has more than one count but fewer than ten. This CDR3 is CASRRAGVTGELFF. The DNA for the CDR3 is TGCGCCAGCAGGCGAGCGGGAGTCACCGGGGAGCTGTTTTTT. This chain links TRBV5-1 with TRBJ2-2, with 8 bases aligning to TRBD2. J was trimmed by 4 bases and V by 5 bases; bases with no gene match: 4. Germline CDR1 SGHRS, CDR2 YFSETQ. The CDR3 contains 14 residues.

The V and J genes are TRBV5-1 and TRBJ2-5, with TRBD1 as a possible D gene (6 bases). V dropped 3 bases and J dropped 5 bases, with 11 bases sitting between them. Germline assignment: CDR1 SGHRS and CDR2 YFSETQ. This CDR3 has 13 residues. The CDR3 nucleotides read TGCGCCAGCAGCTACGACAGGATCGAGACCCAGTACTTC. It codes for CASSYDRIETQYF.

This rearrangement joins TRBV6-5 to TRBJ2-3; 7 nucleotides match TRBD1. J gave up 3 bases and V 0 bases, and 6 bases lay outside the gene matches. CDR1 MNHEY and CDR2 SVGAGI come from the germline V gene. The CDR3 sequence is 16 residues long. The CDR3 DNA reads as TGTGCCAGCAGTTACTCAGGGGGCGCCTTGACAGATACGCAGTATTTT. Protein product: CASSYSGGALTDTQYF.

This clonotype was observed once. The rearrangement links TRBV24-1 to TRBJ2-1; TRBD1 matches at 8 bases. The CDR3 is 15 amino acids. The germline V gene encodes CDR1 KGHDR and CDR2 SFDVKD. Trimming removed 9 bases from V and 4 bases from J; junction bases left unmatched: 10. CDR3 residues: CATGEPGGAYNEQFF. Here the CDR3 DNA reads TGTGCCACCGGAGAACCAGGGGGCGCGTACAATGAGCAGTTCTTC.

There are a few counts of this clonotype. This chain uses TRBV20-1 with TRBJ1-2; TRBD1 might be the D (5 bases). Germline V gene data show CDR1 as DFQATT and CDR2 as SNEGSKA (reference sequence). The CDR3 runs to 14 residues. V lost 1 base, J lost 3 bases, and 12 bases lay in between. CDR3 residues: CSARVGRTYYGYTF. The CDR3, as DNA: TGCAGTGCTAGAGTCGGCAGGACATACTATGGCTACACCTTC.

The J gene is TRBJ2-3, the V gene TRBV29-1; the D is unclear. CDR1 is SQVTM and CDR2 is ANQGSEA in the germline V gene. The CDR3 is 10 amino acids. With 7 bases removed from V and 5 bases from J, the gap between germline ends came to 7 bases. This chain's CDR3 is CSAPGDTQYF. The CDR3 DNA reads TGCAGCGCCCCAGGAGATACGCAGTATTTT.

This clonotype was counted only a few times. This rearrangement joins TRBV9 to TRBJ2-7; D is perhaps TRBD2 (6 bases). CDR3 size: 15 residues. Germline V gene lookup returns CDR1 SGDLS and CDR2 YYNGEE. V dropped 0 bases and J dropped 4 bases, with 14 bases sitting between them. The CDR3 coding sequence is TGTGCCAGCAGCGTAGAGGCGGGAAGCGGATACGAGCAGTACTTC. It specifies CASSVEAGSGYEQYF.

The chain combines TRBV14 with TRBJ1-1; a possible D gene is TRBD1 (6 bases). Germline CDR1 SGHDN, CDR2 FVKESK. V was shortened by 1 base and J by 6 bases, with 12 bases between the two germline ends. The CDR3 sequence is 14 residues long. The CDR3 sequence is CASSQVGRGPEAFF. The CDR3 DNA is TGTGCCAGCAGCCAAGTTGGACGGGGGCCTGAAGCTTTCTTT.

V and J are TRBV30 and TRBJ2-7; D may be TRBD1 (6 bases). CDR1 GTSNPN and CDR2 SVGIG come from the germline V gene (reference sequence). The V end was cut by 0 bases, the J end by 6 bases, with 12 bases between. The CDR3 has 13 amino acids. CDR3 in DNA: TGTGCCTGGAGTGTACTGGGGGCCGCCGAGCAGTACTTC. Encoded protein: CAWSVLGAAEQYF.

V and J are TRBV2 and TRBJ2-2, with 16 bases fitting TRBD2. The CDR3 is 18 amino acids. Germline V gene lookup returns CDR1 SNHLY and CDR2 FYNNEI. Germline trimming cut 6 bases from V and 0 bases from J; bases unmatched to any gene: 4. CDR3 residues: CASRKGLAGGPNTGELFF. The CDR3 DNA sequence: TGTGCCAGCAGGAAGGGACTAGCGGGAGGGCCGAACACCGGGGAGCTGTTTTTT.

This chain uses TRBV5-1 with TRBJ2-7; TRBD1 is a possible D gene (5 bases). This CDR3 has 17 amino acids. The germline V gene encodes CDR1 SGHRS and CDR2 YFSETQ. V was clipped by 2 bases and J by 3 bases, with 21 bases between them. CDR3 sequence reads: CASSFYVPFGRVYEQYF. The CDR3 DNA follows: TGCGCCAGCAGCTTTTATGTACCGTTCGGCAGGGTCTACGAGCAGTACTTC.

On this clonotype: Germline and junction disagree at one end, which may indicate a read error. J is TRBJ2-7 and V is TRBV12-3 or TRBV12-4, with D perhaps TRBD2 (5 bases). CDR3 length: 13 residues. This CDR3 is CASSLRSRTGYNF. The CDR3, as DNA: TGTGCCAGCAGTTTGCGGTCGAGGACGGGGTATAACTTC.

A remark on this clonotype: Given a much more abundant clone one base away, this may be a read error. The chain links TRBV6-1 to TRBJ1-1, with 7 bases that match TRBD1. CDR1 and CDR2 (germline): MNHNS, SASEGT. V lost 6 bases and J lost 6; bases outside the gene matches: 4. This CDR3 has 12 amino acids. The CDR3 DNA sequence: TGTGCCAGCAGGGCAGGGGGGGCTGAAGCTTTCTTT. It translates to CASRAGGAEAFF.

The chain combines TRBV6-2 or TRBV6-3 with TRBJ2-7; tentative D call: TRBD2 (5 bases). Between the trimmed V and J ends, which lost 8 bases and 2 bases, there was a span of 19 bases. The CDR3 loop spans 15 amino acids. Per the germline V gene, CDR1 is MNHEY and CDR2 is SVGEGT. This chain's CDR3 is CASQTLTTNPYEQYF. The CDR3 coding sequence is TGTGCCAGCCAAACCTTGACGACTAACCCCTACGAGCAGTACTTC.

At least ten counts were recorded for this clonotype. The CDR3 sequence: CASTGRPGQPQHF. The CDR3 nucleotides read TGTGCCAGCACGGGAAGGCCAGGACAGCCCCAGCATTTT. This chain uses TRBV27 with TRBJ1-5; D is unclear. Trimming shortened V by 7 bases and J by 7 bases, and 14 bases separated the two germline ends. The germline V gene has CDR1 MNHEY and CDR2 SMNVEV (reference sequence). CDR3 length: 13 amino acids.

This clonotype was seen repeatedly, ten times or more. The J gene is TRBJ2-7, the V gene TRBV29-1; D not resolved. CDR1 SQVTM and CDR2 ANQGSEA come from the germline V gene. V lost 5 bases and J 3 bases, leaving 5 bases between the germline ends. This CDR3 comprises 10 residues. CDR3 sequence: CSVTDYEQYF. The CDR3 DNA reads TGCAGCGTTACAGACTACGAGCAGTACTTC.

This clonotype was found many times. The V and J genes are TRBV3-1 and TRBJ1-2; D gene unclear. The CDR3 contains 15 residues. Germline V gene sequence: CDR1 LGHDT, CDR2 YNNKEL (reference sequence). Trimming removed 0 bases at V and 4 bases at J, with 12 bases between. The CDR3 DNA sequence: TGTGCCAGCAGCCAAGATATTGGCAGAACCTATGGCTACACCTTC. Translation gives CASSQDIGRTYGYTF.

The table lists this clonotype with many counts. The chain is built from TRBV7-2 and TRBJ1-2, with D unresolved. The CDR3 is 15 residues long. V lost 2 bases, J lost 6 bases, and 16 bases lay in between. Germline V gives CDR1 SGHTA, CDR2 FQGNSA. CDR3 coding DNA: TGTGCCAGCAGCTTAAGCCGCAGCCGGCGTCATGGCTACACCTTC. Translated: CASSLSRSRRHGYTF.

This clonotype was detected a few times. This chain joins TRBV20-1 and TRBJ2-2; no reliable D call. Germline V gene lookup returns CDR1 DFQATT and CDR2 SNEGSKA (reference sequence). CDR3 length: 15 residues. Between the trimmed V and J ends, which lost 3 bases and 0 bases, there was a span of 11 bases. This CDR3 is CSASKFAPNTGELFF. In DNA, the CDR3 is TGCAGTGCTAGCAAGTTCGCACCGAACACCGGGGAGCTGTTTTTT.

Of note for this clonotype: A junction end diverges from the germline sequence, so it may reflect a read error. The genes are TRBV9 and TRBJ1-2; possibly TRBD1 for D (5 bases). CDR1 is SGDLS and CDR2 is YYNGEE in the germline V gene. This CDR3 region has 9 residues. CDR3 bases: TGTGCCAGCAGCGACCGGGACTCCTTC. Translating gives CASSDRDSF.

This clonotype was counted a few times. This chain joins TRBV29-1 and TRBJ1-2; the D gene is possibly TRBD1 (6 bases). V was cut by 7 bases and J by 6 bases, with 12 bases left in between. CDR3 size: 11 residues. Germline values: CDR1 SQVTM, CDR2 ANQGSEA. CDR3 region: CSGGGADGYTF. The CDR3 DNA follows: TGCAGCGGAGGGGGGGCAGATGGCTACACCTTC.

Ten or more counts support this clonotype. CDR3 in DNA: TGTGCCAGCAAATTTCTCGGACTGGATCAGCCCCAGCATTTT. Translation gives CASKFLGLDQPQHF. The chain links TRBV27 to TRBJ1-5; unclear D gene. Germline CDR1 and CDR2: MNHEY and SMNVEV (reference sequence). The CDR3 totals 14 residues. V was clipped by 7 bases and J by 5 bases, with 15 bases between them.

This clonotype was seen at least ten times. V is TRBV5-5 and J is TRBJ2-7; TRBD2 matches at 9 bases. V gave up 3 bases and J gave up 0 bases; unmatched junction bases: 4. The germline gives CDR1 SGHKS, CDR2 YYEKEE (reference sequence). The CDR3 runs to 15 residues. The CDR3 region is CASSWTSESSYEQYF. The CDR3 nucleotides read TGTGCCAGCAGCTGGACTAGCGAGAGCTCCTACGAGCAGTACTTC.

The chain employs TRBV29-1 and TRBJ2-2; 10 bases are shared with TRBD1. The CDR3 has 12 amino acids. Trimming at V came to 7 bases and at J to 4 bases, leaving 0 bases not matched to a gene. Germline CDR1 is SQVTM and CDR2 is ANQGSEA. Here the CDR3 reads CSGTGGTGELFF. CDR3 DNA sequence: TGCAGCGGGACAGGGGGCACCGGGGAGCTGTTTTTT.

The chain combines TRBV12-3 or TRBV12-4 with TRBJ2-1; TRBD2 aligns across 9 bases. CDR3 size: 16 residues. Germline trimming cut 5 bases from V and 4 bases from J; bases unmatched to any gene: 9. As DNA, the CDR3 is TGTGCCAGCAGTAACCCCCGCCTAGCGGGATACAATGAGCAGTTCTTC. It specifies CASSNPRLAGYNEQFF.

In nucleotides, the CDR3 is TGCGCCAGCAGCGGAACTAGCGGGACTTTTAACACCGGGGAGCTGTTTTTT. Its protein is CASSGTSGTFNTGELFF. The V gene is TRBV5-1, the J gene TRBJ2-2; 10 bases map to TRBD2. CDR3 length equals 17 residues. Germline V gives CDR1 SGHRS, CDR2 YFSETQ. Unmatched junction bases numbered 8, after V lost 4 bases and J lost 2 bases.

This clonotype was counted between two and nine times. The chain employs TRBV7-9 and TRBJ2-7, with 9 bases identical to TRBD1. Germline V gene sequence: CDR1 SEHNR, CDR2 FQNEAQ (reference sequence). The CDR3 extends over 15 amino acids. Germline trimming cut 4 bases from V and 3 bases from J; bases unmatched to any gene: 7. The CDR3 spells CASSYRQGEIYEQYF. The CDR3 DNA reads TGTGCCAGCAGCTATCGACAGGGGGAAATCTACGAGCAGTACTTC.